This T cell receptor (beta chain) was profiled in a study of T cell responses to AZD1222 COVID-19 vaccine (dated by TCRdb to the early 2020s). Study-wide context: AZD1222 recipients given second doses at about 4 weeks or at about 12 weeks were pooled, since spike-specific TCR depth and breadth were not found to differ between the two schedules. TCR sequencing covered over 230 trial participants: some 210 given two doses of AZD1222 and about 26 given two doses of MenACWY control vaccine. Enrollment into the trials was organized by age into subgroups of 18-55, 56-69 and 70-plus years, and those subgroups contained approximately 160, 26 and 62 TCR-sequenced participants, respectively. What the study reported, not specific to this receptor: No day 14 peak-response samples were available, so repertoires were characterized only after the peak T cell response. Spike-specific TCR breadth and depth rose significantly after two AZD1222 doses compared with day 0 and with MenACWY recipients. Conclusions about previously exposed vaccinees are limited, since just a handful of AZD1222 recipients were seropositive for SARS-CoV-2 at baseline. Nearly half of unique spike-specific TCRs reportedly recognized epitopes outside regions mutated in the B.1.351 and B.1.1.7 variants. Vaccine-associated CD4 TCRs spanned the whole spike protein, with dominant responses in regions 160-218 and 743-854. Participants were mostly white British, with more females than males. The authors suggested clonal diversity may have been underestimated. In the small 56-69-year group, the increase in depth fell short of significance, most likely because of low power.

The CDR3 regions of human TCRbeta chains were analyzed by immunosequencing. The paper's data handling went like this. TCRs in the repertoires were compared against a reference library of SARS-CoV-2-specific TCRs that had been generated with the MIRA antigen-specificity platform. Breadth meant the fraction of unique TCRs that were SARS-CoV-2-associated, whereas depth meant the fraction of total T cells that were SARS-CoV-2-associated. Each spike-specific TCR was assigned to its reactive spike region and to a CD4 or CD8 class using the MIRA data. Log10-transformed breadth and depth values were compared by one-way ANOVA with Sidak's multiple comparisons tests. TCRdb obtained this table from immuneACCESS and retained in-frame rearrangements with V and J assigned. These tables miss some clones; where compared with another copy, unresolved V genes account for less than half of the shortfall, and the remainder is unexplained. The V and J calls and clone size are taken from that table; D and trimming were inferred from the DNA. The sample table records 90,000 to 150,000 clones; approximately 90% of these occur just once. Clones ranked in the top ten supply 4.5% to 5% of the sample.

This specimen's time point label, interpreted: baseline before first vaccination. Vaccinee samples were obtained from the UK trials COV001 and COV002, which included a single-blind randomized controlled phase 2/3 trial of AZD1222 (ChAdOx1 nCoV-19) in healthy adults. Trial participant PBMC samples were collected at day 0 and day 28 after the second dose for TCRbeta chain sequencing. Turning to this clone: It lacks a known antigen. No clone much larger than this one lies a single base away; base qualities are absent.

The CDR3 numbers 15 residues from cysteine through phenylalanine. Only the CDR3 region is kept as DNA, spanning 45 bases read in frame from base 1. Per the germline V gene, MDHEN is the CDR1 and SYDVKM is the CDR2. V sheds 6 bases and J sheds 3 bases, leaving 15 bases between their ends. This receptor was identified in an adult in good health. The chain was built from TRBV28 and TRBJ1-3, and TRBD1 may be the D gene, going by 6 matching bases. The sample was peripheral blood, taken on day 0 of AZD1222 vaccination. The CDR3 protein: CASRLDRSLGNTIYF. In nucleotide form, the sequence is TGTGCCAGCAGACTGGACAGAAGCCTTGGAAACACCATATATTTT. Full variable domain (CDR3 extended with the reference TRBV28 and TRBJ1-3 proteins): DVKVTQSSRYLVKRTGEKVFLECVQDMDHENMFWYRQDPGLGLRLIYFSYDVKMKEKGDIPEGYSVSREKKERFSLILESASTNQTSMYLCASRLDRSLGNTIYFGEGSWLTVV.